Below are 14 T cell receptor beta chains sequenced from a single sample in a study of cytomegalovirus exposure and HLA in healthy donors (dated by TCRdb to the late 2010s). Library generation was performed with the immunoSEQ multiplex PCR assay. For the multiplex PCR, a mixture combining 60 forward primers for TCR Vbeta segments and 13 reverse primers for TCR Jbeta segments was used. In TCRdb, the immuneACCESS table is reduced to in-frame sequences with V and J assigned. These tables do not hold every clone; where another copy was compared, an unresolved V gene accounts for under half, and the others remain unexplained. Recorded for this sample are approximately 160,000 clones; about 80% of them occurred a single time. Roughly 1.6% of the sample is taken by the ten largest. The material sequenced was PBMCs. These receptors all come from a man in his forties in good health and CMV-seronegative.

The chain recombines TRBV6-5 with TRBJ1-5, with D perhaps TRBD1 (6 bases). Between the trimmed V and J ends, which lost 6 bases and 6 bases, there was a span of 18 bases. The germline V gene encodes CDR1 MNHEY and CDR2 SVGAGI. CDR3 size: 15 residues. Here the CDR3 reads CASRPAGAASQPQHF. The CDR3 coding sequence is TGTGCCAGCAGGCCCGCGGGGGCGGCTTCTCAGCCCCAGCATTTT.

This clone was recorded once. V usage is TRBV5-1 and J usage is TRBJ2-3; 7 positions match TRBD1. The CDR3 runs to 13 residues. V was clipped by 5 bases and J by 5 bases; unmatched bases: 5. Germline values: CDR1 SGHRS, CDR2 YFSETQ. CDR3 in DNA: TGCGCCAGCAGAACCCAGGGGGTAGATACGCAGTATTTT. Its protein product is CASRTQGVDTQYF.

V usage is TRBV7-6 and J usage is TRBJ2-1; TRBD2 might be the D (6 bases). V lost 5 bases and J lost 2, with 16 bases in between. Germline CDR1 is SGHVS and CDR2 is FNYEAQ. This CDR3 comprises 16 residues. The CDR3 reads CASSPRVLAAYNEQFF. Here the CDR3 DNA reads TGTGCCAGCAGCCCGAGGGTGTTAGCGGCCTACAATGAGCAGTTCTTC.

This clone was observed a few times. The rearrangement links TRBV6-5 to TRBJ2-1, with 11 bases aligning to TRBD2. CDR3 length equals 16 residues. Germline lookup yields CDR1 MNHEY and CDR2 SVGAGI. V lost 0 bases and J lost 5; bases outside the gene matches: 3. CDR3 sequence reads: CASSYSKLAGDNEQFF. CDR3 DNA: TGTGCCAGCAGTTACTCGAAACTAGCGGGAGACAATGAGCAGTTCTTC.

This chain joins TRBV27 and TRBJ1-1; 8 bases are a match to TRBD1. Germline lookup yields CDR1 MNHEY and CDR2 SMNVEV (reference sequence). This CDR3 region has 14 residues. Losses at the gene ends were 4 bases for V and 8 bases for J; bases not matched to a gene: 9. The CDR3 spells CASSYTPGGGEAFF. The CDR3 nucleotides are TGTGCCAGCAGTTATACCCCAGGGGGCGGAGAAGCTTTCTTT.

The V gene is TRBV27, the J gene TRBJ2-3; possibly TRBD1 for D (5 bases). The germline V gene encodes CDR1 MNHEY and CDR2 SMNVEV (reference sequence). Trimming pared 4 bases from V and 4 bases from J, leaving 9 bases between. This CDR3 region has 13 residues. CDR3 in DNA: TGTGCCAGCAGTTCATTACAGGCAGATACGCAGTATTTT. It encodes CASSSLQADTQYF.

The V gene is TRBV6-1, the J gene TRBJ1-2; D is ambiguous. The length of the CDR3 is 15 residues. The ends were cut back, 2 bases at V and 3 bases at J, with 13 bases in the middle. Germline-derived CDR1 and CDR2 are MNHNS and SASEGT. Here the CDR3 DNA reads TGTGCCAGCAGTGAACGGCCGGACGGGGACTATGGCTACACCTTC. It translates to CASSERPDGDYGYTF.

The rearrangement uses TRBV15 and TRBJ2-2; TRBD1 might be the D (6 bases). Germline CDR1 and CDR2: LNHNV and YYDKDF (reference sequence). V lost 3 bases, J lost 1 base, and 18 bases lay in between. The CDR3 consists of 18 residues. The CDR3 is CATSRGPTGGVNTGELFF. The DNA of the CDR3 is TGTGCCACCAGCAGGGGACCGACAGGCGGCGTGAACACCGGGGAGCTGTTTTTT.

This rearrangement joins TRBV5-4 to TRBJ2-5; 11 bases line up with TRBD2. The CDR3 extends over 16 amino acids. Losses at the gene ends were 4 bases for V and 7 bases for J; bases not matched to a gene: 12. From germline, CDR1 is SGHNT and CDR2 YYREEE (reference sequence). The CDR3 is CASSPSGTSGRGTQYF. Written as DNA, the CDR3 is TGTGCCAGCAGCCCCTCCGGGACTAGCGGTCGGGGGACCCAGTACTTC.

The chain couples TRBV9 to TRBJ2-1; TRBD2 agrees at 7 bases. The CDR3 contains 16 residues. J gave up 0 bases and V 4 bases, and 7 bases lay outside the gene matches. Germline lookup yields CDR1 SGDLS and CDR2 YYNGEE. The CDR3 bases are TGTGCCAGCAGCTTCACCGGGACTACCTCCTACAATGAGCAGTTCTTC. Amino acid sequence: CASSFTGTTSYNEQFF.

Turning to this clone: One end of the junction is discordant with germline, which a read error may explain. V and J are TRBV7-9 and TRBJ2-3; TRBD2 agrees at 7 bases. The CDR3 has 15 amino acids. CDR1 is SEHNR, CDR2 FQNEAQ, per germline (reference sequence). CDR3: CSSSIREAGADTQYF. CDR3 DNA: TGTTCCAGCAGCATACGGGAGGCCGGCGCAGATACGCAGTATTTT.

The rearrangement uses TRBV7-9 and TRBJ1-1; 8 bases are a match to TRBD1. J lost 6 bases, V lost 7 bases, and 7 bases had no gene match. Germline CDR1 reads SEHNR; CDR2 reads FQNEAQ (reference sequence). The CDR3 runs 13 residues. The chain's CDR3 is CASITTGVSEAFF. CDR3 DNA sequence: TGTGCCAGCATTACGACAGGGGTATCTGAAGCTTTCTTT.

The chain employs TRBV28 and TRBJ1-1; 9 bases agree with TRBD1. The CDR3 is 15 residues long. Germline CDR1 MDHEN, CDR2 SYDVKM. Trimming removed 2 bases from V and 6 bases from J; junction bases left unmatched: 7. The CDR3 bases are TGTGCCAGCAGTTTAGCGGGGACAGGGTACTCTGAAGCTTTCTTT. As protein: CASSLAGTGYSEAFF.

This clone was counted only a few times. The chain employs TRBV5-6 and TRBJ1-4, with 10 bases fitting TRBD1. The V segment lost 3 bases and the J segment 7 bases; nucleotides outside the gene matches: 6. The germline V gene encodes CDR1 SGHDT and CDR2 YYEEEE. This CDR3 spans 15 amino acids. The CDR3 loop reads CASSSTGTGVEKLFF. CDR3 DNA: TGTGCCAGCAGCTCTACCGGGACAGGGGTTGAAAAACTGTTTTTT.